This TCR beta chain derives from a study of early T cells in non-severe SARS-CoV-2 infection. The V and J ends lost 3 bases and 2 bases respectively, with 13 bases between them. The germline V gene has CDR1 SGDLS and CDR2 YYNGEE. This CDR3 has 15 amino acids. This clonotype came up a few times. Individual cDNA molecules were tagged with unique molecular identifiers. One entry per CDR3 protein results from TCRdb running MiXCR on the 5' RACE reads. The sample lists fewer than 75,000 distinct CDR3 sequences; more than 15% were seen once. The sequence came from an adult who was a healthcare worker with PCR-confirmed SARS-CoV-2 infection or an uninfected control (not recorded which). The rearrangement joins TRBV9 to TRBJ2-3, with D maybe TRBD1 (5 bases). Sequenced material: whole blood, taken at baseline. CDR3 in DNA: TGTGCCAGCAGCGCCCGACAGTCCTTCACAGATACGCAGTATTTT. It encodes CASSARQSFTDTQYF. The full variable domain, completed using reference TRBV9 and TRBJ2-3, is DSGVTQTPKHLITATGQRVTLRCSPRSGDLSVYWYQQSLDQGLQFLIQYYNGEERAKGNILERFSAQQFPDLHSELNLSSLELGDSALYFCASSARQSFTDTQYFGPGTRLTVL.